The present TCR beta chain was sequenced within a study of T cells in Graves' hyperthyroidism and ophthalmopathy. Study outcomes and limitations: Clonotypes that were expanded in thyroid above 0.001 mostly appeared in blood too. In the analysis, a 13 V-J model separated ophthalmopathy from stable hyperthyroidism.

Graves' hyperthyroidism without ophthalmopathy progression within 18 months was termed stable. Not enrolled were patients with uncontrolled infection, other autoimmune disease, pregnancy or lactation. V lost 5 bases and J lost 4; bases outside the gene matches: 13. Germline-derived CDR1 and CDR2 are SEHNR and FQNEAQ (reference sequence). There are 16 residues in the CDR3. Regions amplified from RNA transcripts were the TCR beta CDR3 regions. The HTBI primer set was used in a first-round RT-PCR of the TCR CDR3. TCRdb itself ran the multiplex PCR reads through MiXCR, one entry per CDR3 protein. The table has a few hundred thousand distinct CDR3 sequences, approximately 14% seen once; the top ten hold around 7.3%. As concerns this clonotype: The antigen remains unidentified.

The V gene is TRBV7-9, the J gene TRBJ1-2; 7 bases match TRBD1. The clonotype comes from a woman between 18 and 29 years old with Graves' hyperthyroidism. Material for sequencing was blood. The CDR3 region has the DNA TGTGCCAGCAGCGGCTACAACTACCGGGACAGCTATGGCTACACCTTC. Amino acids: CASSGYNYRDSYGYTF. The complete variable domain, with remaining parts taken from reference TRBV7-9 and TRBJ1-2, reads DTGVSQNPRHKITKRGQNVTFRCDPISEHNRLYWYRQTLGQGPEFLTYFQNEAQLEKSRLLSDRFSAERPKGSFSTLEIQRTEQGDSAMYLCASSGYNYRDSYGYTFGSGTRLTVV.